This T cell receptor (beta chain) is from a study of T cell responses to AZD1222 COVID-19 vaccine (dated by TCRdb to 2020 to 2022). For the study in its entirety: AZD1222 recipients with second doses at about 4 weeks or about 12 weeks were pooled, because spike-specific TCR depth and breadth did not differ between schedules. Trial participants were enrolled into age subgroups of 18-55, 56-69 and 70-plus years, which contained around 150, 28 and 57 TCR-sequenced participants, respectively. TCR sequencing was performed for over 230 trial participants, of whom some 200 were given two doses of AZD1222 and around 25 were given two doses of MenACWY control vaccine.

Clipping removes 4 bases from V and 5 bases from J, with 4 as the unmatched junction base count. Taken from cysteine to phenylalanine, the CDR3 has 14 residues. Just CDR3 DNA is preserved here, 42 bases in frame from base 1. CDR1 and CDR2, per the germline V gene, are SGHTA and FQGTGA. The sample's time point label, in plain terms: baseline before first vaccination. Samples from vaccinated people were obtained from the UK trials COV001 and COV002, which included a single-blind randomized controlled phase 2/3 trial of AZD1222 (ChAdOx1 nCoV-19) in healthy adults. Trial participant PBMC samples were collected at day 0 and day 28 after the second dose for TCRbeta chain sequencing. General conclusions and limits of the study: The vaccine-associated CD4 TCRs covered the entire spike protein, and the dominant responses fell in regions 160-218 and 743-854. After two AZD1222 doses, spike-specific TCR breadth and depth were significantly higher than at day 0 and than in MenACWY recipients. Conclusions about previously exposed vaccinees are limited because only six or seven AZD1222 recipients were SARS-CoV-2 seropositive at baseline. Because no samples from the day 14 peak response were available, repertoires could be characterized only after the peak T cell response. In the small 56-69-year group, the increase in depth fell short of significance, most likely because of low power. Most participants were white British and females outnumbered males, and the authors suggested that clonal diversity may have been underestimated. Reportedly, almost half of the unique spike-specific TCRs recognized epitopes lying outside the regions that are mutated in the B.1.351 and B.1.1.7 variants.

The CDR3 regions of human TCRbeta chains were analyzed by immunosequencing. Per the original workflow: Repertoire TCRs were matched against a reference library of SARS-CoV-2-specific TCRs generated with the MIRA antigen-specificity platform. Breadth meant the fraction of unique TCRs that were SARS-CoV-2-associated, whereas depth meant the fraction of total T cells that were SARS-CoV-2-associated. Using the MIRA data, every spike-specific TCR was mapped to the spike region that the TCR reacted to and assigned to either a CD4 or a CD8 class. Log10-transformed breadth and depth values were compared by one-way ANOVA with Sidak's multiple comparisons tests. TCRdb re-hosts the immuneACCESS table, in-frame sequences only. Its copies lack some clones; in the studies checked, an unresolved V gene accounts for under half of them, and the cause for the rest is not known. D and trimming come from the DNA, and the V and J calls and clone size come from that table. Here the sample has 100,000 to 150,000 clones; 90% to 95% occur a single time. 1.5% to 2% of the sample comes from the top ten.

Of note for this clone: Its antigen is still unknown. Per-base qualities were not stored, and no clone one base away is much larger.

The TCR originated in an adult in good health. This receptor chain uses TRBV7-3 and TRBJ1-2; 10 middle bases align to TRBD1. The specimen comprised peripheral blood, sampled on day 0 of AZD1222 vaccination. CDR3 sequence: CASSSDRGDYGYTF. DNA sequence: TGTGCCAGCAGCTCGGACAGGGGGGATTATGGCTACACCTTC.